These T cell receptor beta chains were read from a single sample in a study of blood T cells in healthy people across ages. TCRdb analysed the 5' RACE reads with MiXCR anew, one entry per CDR3 protein. The sample yields about 1.7 million distinct CDR3 sequences, 28% seen once. Material for sequencing was blood. These receptors were collected from a woman younger than 45 in good health. CDR3s include the opening cysteine and the closing phenylalanine or tryptophan. The D gene is left open where the match is weak. Only part of the rows carry a size: once, few, many, or a class if the clone is expanded.

size	V	D	J	DNA	CDR3
few	TRBV4-3	-	TRBJ1-2	TGCGCCAGCAGCCAAGAAACGGGACTCGGGGCGGGCTACACCTTC	CASSQETGLGAGYTF
few	TRBV5-1	-	TRBJ2-2	TGCGCCAGCAGCTTGGCACGGATCACCCTGAACACCGGGGAGCTGTTTTTT	CASSLARITLNTGELFF
-	TRBV5-1	TRBD1	TRBJ1-1	TGCGCCAGCAGCTGGACAGGGGGTCTTGAAGCTTTCTTT	CASSWTGGLEAFF
few	TRBV7-6	TRBD1	TRBJ2-3	TGTGCCAGCAGTTTCCAACAGGGGGCCGGCACAGATACGCAGTATTTT	CASSFQQGAGTDTQYF
-	TRBV4-2	-	TRBJ1-4	TGTGCCAGCAGCCAAGAGGTAGCGGTTGTTAATGAAAAACTGTTTTTT	CASSQEVAVVNEKLFF
-	TRBV28	-	TRBJ1-6	TGTGCCAGCAGTCCCCCCCGGACAGTTTCACCCCTCCACTTT	CASSPPRTVSPLHF
few	TRBV5-1	TRBD2	TRBJ2-1	TGCGCCAGCAGCACTATAGCGGGGGACTACAATGAGCAGTTCTTC	CASSTIAGDYNEQFF
few	TRBV27	-	TRBJ1-1	TGTGCCAGCAGTTTACGGGGTGATGCGGGCACTGAAGCTTTCTTT	CASSLRGDAGTEAFF
few	TRBV29-1	-	TRBJ1-2	TGCAGCGTTGAAGATCAAGCTAACTATGGCTACACCTTC	CSVEDQANYGYTF
many	TRBV9	-	TRBJ2-7	TGTGCCAGCAGCGTAGCTTATGGCGCAACCTACGAGCAGTACTTC	CASSVAYGATYEQYF
few	TRBV7-2	-	TRBJ1-5	TGTGCCAGCAGCTCCGAACAGGGTTATCAGCCCCAGCATTTT	CASSSEQGYQPQHF
-	TRBV29-1	-	TRBJ1-4	TGCAGCGTTGTAGAACAGGCCACTAATGAAAAACTGTTTTTT	CSVVEQATNEKLFF
once	TRBV11-2	TRBD2	TRBJ2-3	TGTGCCAGCAGCTTGACTAGCGGGATCGTCACAGATACGCAGTATTTT	CASSLTSGIVTDTQYF
-	TRBV20-1	TRBD2	TRBJ2-3	TGCAGTGCTCCCGGGGGGAACACAGATACGCAGTATTTT	CSAPGGNTDTQYF
many	TRBV4-1	-	TRBJ2-1	TGCGCCAGCAGCCAAGTTTATCCAGCCTACAATGAGCAGTTCTTC	CASSQVYPAYNEQFF
-	TRBV5-5	TRBD1	TRBJ2-7	TGTGCCAGCAGCCCGACAGGGGATTCCTACGAGCAGTACTTC	CASSPTGDSYEQYF
few	TRBV20-1	TRBD1	TRBJ2-5	TGCAGTGCTGCCCTGGGGACAGTTCAAGAGACCCAGTACTTC	CSAALGTVQETQYF
few	TRBV9	TRBD1	TRBJ2-1	TGTGCCAGCAGCGTACCTTCAGGGGGTGAGCAGTTCTTC	CASSVPSGGEQFF
-	TRBV5-6	TRBD1	TRBJ2-3	TGTGCCAGCAGGATCAGGGGGCGGGATACGCAGTATTTT	CASRIRGRDTQYF
-	TRBV3-1	TRBD2	TRBJ2-7	TGTGCCAGCAGCCAAGGGCATAAGGGACTAGCGGGGGGCTCCTACAATGAGCAGTACTTC	CASSQGHKGLAGGSYNEQYF
-	TRBV9	TRBD1	TRBJ1-5	TGTGCCAGCAGCGACCCGGGAGGGGGGACAGGGGCCCAAACCCCCCAAAAGCCCCAGCATTTT	CASSDPGGGTGAQTPQKPQHF
few	TRBV3-1	-	TRBJ2-5	TGTGCCAGCAGTAAAGTACGTCCCGGGGGCACCGAGACCCAGTACTTC	CASSKVRPGGTETQYF
-	TRBV6-1	-	TRBJ2-7	TGTGCCAGCAGTCCCCATGGGGGGTTCTACGAGCAGTACTTC	CASSPHGGFYEQYF
few	TRBV3-1	TRBD2	TRBJ2-1	TGTGCCAGCAGCCAAGAAGGGGCGGGAGTCCCTGAGCAGTTCTTC	CASSQEGAGVPEQFF
-	TRBV28	-	TRBJ2-2	TGTGCCAGCACCCACCCCGGGTCGAACACCGGGGAGCTGTTTTTT	CASTHPGSNTGELFF
many	TRBV12-3/TRBV12-4	TRBD1	TRBJ1-2	TGTGCCAGCAACTCCCGGGACAGCCATGGCTACACCTTC	CASNSRDSHGYTF
-	TRBV20-1	-	TRBJ1-4	TGCAGTGCTAGTTGGGGCGATGACGAAAAACTGTTTTTT	CSASWGDDEKLFF
-	TRBV5-6	TRBD2	TRBJ2-1	TGTGCCAGCAGCGCGGGGACTAGCGGGAGTTGGGGAGGTGAGCAGTTCTTC	CASSAGTSGSWGGEQFF
many	TRBV29-1	TRBD2	TRBJ2-4	TGCAGCGTTGAGGCGGGGGTGGGCAACATTCAGTACTTC	CSVEAGVGNIQYF
many	TRBV29-1	-	TRBJ2-3	TGCAGCGTCCGACTAGATCTTGATACGCAGTATTTT	CSVRLDLDTQYF
few	TRBV30	-	TRBJ1-5	TGTGCCTGGAGTGGGTCCGGGAATCAGCCCCAGCATTTT	CAWSGSGNQPQHF
-	TRBV6-6	TRBD1	TRBJ1-5	TGTGCCAGCAGTCAAAATCAGGGGGAGCCGACCCAGCATTTT	CASSQNQGEPTQHF
-	TRBV7-6	TRBD2	TRBJ2-1	TGTGCCAGCAGCTCCCCGTCGATAGCGGGGAATGAGCAGTTCTTC	CASSSPSIAGNEQFF
-	TRBV7-6	TRBD2	TRBJ2-1	TGTGCCAGCAGCTTAGGGGACTACTCCTCCAATGAGCAGTTCTTC	CASSLGDYSSNEQFF
few	TRBV28	-	TRBJ2-1	TGTGCCAGCAGCTTCGGGTGGAATGAGCAGTTCTTC	CASSFGWNEQFF
few	TRBV24-1	TRBD1	TRBJ2-1	TGTGCCACCAGTGATAGTGGGACAGCGGTCTACAATGAGCAGTTCTTC	CATSDSGTAVYNEQFF
-	TRBV20-1	TRBD1	TRBJ2-4	TGCAGTGCCGGGGGACAGGGAACGAGTTTAAGCATTCAGTACTTC	CSAGGQGTSLSIQYF
-	TRBV12-3/TRBV12-4	-	TRBJ2-2	TGTGCCAGCAGTTTGTCGGGGTTTCAGACCTGGGAGCCGTTTTTT	CASSLSGFQTWEPFF
few	TRBV12-3/TRBV12-4	-	TRBJ1-5	TGTGCCAGCAGTTCCTCCTCCGGGACATGGAATCAGCCCCAGCATTTT	CASSSSSGTWNQPQHF
many	TRBV29-1	-	TRBJ2-1	TGCAGCGTTGTTGAGGGCCCTAGCAAGTTCTTC	CSVVEGPSKFF
few	TRBV3-1	-	TRBJ2-5	TGTGCCAGCAGCCAAGCTGGGATCCAAGAGACCCAGTACTTC	CASSQAGIQETQYF
-	TRBV3-1	-	TRBJ1-1	TGTGCCAGCACCGCATTGGGGAAAGGGTTACGAAACACTGAAGCTTTCTTT	CASTALGKGLRNTEAFF
few	TRBV12-3/TRBV12-4	-	TRBJ1-1	TGTGCCAGCATGCGGAACACTGAAGCTTTCTTT	CASMRNTEAFF
-	TRBV10-3	-	TRBJ1-1	TGTGCCATCAGCATGCAGGCGAAGAACACTGAAGCTTTCTTT	CAISMQAKNTEAFF
-	TRBV10-3	-	TRBJ2-5	TGTGCCATCAGTGAGTCTAACGAGGGGACCCAGTACTTC	CAISESNEGTQYF
many	TRBV12-3/TRBV12-4	-	TRBJ2-7	TGTGCCAGCAGTTTGTATTTAGCGACCCGAGAATACGAGCAGTACTTC	CASSLYLATREYEQYF
-	TRBV10-3	-	TRBJ1-2	TGTGCCATCACCATAGGAGAGGGGTTTAACTATGGCTACACCTTC	CAITIGEGFNYGYTF
-	TRBV20-1	-	TRBJ2-1	TGCAGTGCTAGGGAGCGTGCCCTGAGAGATGAGCAGTTCTTC	CSARERALRDEQFF
-	TRBV20-1	TRBD1	TRBJ1-4	TGCAGTGCTGACCCGGGACAGGGAGGTGAAAAACTGTTTTTT	CSADPGQGGEKLFF
-	TRBV15	-	TRBJ1-2	TGTGCCACCAGCAGAGAGCGGGAAAGCTATGGCTACACCTTC	CATSRERESYGYTF
few	TRBV7-2	-	TRBJ2-3	TGTGCCAGCAGCCAATCGCGACTAGGGGCGCAGTATTTT	CASSQSRLGAQYF
-	TRBV29-1	TRBD2	TRBJ2-1	TGCAGCGTTGAAGGGACTAGCGAGTACAATGAGCAGTTCTTC	CSVEGTSEYNEQFF
-	TRBV5-5	TRBD2	TRBJ2-7	TGTGCCAGCAGCTGCGGGGGTCGGACTATCGCCGAGCAGTACTTC	CASSCGGRTIAEQYF
many	TRBV29-1	-	TRBJ1-1	TGCAGCGTTGAGGGCGGTTACACTGAAGCTTTCTTT	CSVEGGYTEAFF